This paragraph covers one TCR beta chain sequence. The CDR3 has 14 amino acids. Trimming left V 5 bases short and J 3 bases short, with 11 bases between. CDR1 LNHDA and CDR2 SQIVND come from the germline V gene (reference sequence). The source of the sample is a study of blood T cell repertoires in COVID-19. Study-level information: COVID-19 samples collected from the United States, Italy and Spain covered acute and convalescent phases. T cells, B-cell-depleted T cells, or PBMCs supplied cDNA or gDNA.

Methods used by the authors: Estimation of nucleated cell counts relied on the amplification of reference gene primers. Produced via immunoSEQ multiplex PCR; TCRdb's table is partial and in-frame only. That table furnishes V, J and clone size, whereas the DNA furnished D and trimming. The table has 150,000 to 160,000 clones, roughly nine tenths seen once. What was sequenced was peripheral blood. The source of this sequence is a woman between 40 and 50 years old with acute or convalescent COVID-19. V and J are TRBV19 and TRBJ1-5; D is possibly TRBD1 (6 bases). This CDR3 is CASSQQGYNQPQHF. The CDR3 DNA is TGTGCCAGTAGTCAACAGGGCTACAATCAGCCCCAGCATTTT. Based on the CDR3 plus reference TRBV19 and TRBJ1-5, the full variable domain is DGGITQSPKYLFRKEGQNVTLSCEQNLNHDAMYWYRQDPGQGLRLIYYSQIVNDFQKGDIAEGYSVSREKKESFPLTVTSAQKNPTAFYLCASSQQGYNQPQHFGDGTRLSIL.